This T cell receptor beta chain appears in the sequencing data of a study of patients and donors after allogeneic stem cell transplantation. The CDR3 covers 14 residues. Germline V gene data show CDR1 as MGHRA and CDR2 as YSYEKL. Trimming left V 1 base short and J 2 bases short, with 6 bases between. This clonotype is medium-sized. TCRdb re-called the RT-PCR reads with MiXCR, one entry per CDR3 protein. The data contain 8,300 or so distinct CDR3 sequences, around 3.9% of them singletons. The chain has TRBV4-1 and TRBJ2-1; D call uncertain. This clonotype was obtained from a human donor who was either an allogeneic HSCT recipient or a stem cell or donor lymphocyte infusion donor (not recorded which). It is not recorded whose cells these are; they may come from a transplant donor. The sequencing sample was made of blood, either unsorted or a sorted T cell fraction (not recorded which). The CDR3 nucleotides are TGCGCCAGCAGCCAAGGCCTAGCCTACAATGAGCAGTTCTTC. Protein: CASSQGLAYNEQFF.